This TCR beta chain was obtained from a study of blood T cells in healthy people across ages. Study results and limitations: Naive T cell percentage and TCR beta diversity correlated strongly.

With V trimmed by 5 bases and J by 5 bases, 3 bases remained unmatched. CDR3 size: 12 residues. The germline CDR1 and CDR2 sequences are SEHNR and FQNEAQ (reference sequence). It was with a sample-barcoded 5' primer and a J-beta primer mix that a second PCR of roughly 7 to 12 cycles was run. From the 5' RACE reads, TCRdb called clonotypes with MiXCR, one entry per CDR3 protein. The sample holds about 590,000 distinct CDR3 sequences; around 31% are singletons and the top ten take approximately 14%. Healthy Caucasian individuals from Russia aged roughly 6 to 100 were enrolled as donors. Regarding this clonotype: What it binds is not known.

Sequenced sample: blood. The V call is TRBV7-9, the J call TRBJ2-7; 7 positions agree with TRBD2. The TCR originated in a woman older than 75 in good health. The CDR3 nucleotides are TGTGCCAGCAGCATCGGGGGGAACGAGCAGTACTTC. It is translated as CASSIGGNEQYF.